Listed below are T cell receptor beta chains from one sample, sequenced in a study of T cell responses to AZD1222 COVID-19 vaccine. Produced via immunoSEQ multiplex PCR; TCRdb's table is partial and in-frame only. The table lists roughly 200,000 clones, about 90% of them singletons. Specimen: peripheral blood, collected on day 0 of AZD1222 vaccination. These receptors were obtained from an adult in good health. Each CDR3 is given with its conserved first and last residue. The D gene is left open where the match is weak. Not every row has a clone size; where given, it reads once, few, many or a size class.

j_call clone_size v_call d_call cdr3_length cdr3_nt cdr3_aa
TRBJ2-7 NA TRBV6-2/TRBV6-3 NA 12 TGTGCCAGCAGTTACGGCCACTACGAGCAGTACTTC CASSYGHYEQYF
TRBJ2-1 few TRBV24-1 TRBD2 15 TGTGCCACCGCCATGGGGGGGAGCTCCTACAATGAGCAGTTCTTC CATAMGGSSYNEQFF
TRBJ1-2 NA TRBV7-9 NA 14 TGTGCCAGCAGCTTAGGTGGCAGGGACTATGGCTACACCTTC CASSLGGRDYGYTF
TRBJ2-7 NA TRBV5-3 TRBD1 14 TGTGCCAGAACCCGGACCGGACAGGGCGACGAGCAGTACTTC CARTRTGQGDEQYF
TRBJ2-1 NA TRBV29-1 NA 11 TGCAGCGTTGCGAGGTACAATGAGCAGTTCTTC CSVARYNEQFF
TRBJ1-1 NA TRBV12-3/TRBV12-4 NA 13 TGTGCCAGCACCCGGGAATTTAACACTGAAGCTTTCTTT CASTREFNTEAFF
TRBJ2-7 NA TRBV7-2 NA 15 TGTGCCAGCAGCCCTGACTCGGACATTTCCTACGAGCAGTACTTC CASSPDSDISYEQYF
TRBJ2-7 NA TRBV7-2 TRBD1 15 TGTGCCAGCAGCTACAGGGACAGATTCTCCTACGAGCAGTACTTC CASSYRDRFSYEQYF
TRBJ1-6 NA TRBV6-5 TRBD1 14 TGTGCCAGCACCCGGGACAGGCCAAATTCACCCCTCCACTTT CASTRDRPNSPLHF
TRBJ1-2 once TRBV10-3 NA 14 TGTGCCATCAGTGTGGCACCTCATGAGGGTGGCTACACCTTC CAISVAPHEGGYTF
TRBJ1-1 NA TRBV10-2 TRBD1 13 TGCGCCAGCAGTCGGAACAGGGGACCTGAAGCTTTCTTT CASSRNRGPEAFF
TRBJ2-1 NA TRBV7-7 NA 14 TGTGCCAGCAGTCCGAGGGGGGCCTACAATGAGCAGTTCTTC CASSPRGAYNEQFF
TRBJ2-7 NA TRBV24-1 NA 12 TGTGCCACCAGTGATTCCGTGGACGAGCAGTACTTC CATSDSVDEQYF
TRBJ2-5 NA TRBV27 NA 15 TGTGCCAGCAGTTTTGTGTCGTGGGACAAAGAGACCCAGTACTTC CASSFVSWDKETQYF
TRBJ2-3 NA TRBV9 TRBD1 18 TGTGCCAGCAGCGCCCCGACCGACAGGGGGCGAAACACAGATACGCAGTATTTT CASSAPTDRGRNTDTQYF
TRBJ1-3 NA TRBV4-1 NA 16 TGCGCCAGCAGCCAAGTTCCGAATCTCTCTGGAAACACCATATATTTT CASSQVPNLSGNTIYF
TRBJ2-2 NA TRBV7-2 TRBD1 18 TGTGCCAGCAGCTTACCCCGACAGGGGGCTACGAACACCGGGGAGCTGTTTTTT CASSLPRQGATNTGELFF
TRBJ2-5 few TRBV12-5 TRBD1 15 TGTGCTAGTGGTTTGGCGACTGGCAGGGGGCAGACCCAGTACTTC CASGLATGRGQTQYF
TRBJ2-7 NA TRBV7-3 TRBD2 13 TGTGCCAGCAGCCGTACGGGGGGGCGCGAGCAGTACTTC CASSRTGGREQYF
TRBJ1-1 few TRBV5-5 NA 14 TGTGCCAGCAGCTTTTCTCCGCCGCACACTGAAGCTTTCTTT CASSFSPPHTEAFF
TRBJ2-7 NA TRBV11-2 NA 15 TGTGCCAGCAGCTTTAGGGGGGCTAGCTCCTACGAGCAGTACTTC CASSFRGASSYEQYF
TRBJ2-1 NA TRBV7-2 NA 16 TGTGCCAGCAGCTTGGTTCGGGGTCGGGGATACAATGAGCAGTTCTTC CASSLVRGRGYNEQFF
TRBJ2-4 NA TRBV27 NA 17 TGTGCCAGCAGTTTAAGGTCCGGGGGCGTAGCCAAAAACATTCAGTACTTC CASSLRSGGVAKNIQYF
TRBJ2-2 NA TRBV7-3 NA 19 TGTGCCAGCAGCTCGGTGCCCCCTCTCGGGGGACTGAACACCGGGGAGCTGTTTTTT CASSSVPPLGGLNTGELFF
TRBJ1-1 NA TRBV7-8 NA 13 TGTGCCAGCAGCTTAATACAGGGCGGGGAAGCTTTCTTT CASSLIQGGEAFF